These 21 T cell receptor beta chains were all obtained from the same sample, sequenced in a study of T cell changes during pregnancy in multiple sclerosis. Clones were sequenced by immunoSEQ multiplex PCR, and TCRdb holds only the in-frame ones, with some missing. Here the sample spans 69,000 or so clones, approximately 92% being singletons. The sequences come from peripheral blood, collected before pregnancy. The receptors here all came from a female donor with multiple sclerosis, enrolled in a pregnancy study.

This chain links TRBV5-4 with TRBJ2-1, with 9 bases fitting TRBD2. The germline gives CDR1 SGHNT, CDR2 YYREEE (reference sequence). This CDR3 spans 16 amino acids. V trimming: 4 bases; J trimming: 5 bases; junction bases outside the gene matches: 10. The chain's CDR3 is CASSPGRAGGHNEQFF. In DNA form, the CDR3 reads TGTGCCAGCAGCCCCGGGCGAGCGGGAGGCCACAATGAGCAGTTCTTC.

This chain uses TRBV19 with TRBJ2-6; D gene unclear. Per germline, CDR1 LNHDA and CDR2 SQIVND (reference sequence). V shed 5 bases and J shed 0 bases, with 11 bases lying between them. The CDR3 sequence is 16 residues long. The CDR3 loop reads CASSPDFSSGANVLTF. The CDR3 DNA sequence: TGTGCCAGTAGTCCAGACTTTAGCTCTGGGGCCAACGTCCTGACTTTC.

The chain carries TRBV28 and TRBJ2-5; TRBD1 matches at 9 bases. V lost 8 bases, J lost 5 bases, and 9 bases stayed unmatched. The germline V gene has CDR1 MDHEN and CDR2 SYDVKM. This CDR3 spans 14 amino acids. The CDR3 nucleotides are TGTGCCAGCTCACCCGGGACAGGGCCCGAGACCCAGTACTTC. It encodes CASSPGTGPETQYF.

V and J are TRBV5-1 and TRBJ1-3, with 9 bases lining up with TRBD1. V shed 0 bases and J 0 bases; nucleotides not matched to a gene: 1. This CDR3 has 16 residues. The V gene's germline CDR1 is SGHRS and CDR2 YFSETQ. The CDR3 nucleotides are TGCGCCAGCAGCTTGGGGGACAGGGTCTCTGGAAACACCATATATTTT. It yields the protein CASSLGDRVSGNTIYF.

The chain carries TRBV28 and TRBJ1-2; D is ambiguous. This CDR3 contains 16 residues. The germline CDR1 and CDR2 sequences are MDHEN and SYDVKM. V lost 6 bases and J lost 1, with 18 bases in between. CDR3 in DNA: TGTGCCAGCAGCTCCCTCCTCGGAGAAGATAACTATGGCTACACCTTC. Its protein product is CASSSLLGEDNYGYTF.

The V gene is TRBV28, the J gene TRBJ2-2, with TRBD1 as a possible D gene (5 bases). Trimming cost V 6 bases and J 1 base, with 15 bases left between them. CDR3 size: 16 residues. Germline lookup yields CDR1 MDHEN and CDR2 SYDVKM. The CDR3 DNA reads TGTGCCAGCAGCCTGGACATATCGGTGAACACCGGGGAGCTGTTTTTT. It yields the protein CASSLDISVNTGELFF.

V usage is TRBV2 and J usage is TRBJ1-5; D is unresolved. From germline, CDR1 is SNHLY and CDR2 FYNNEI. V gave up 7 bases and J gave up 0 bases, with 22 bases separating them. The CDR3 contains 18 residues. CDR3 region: CASTLGAETRYSNQPQHF. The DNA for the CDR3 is TGTGCCAGCACCCTAGGAGCAGAAACGCGATATAGCAATCAGCCCCAGCATTTT.

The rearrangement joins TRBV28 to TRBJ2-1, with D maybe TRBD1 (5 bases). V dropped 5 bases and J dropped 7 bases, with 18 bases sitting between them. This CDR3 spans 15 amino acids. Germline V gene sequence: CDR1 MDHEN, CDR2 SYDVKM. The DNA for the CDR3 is TGTGCCAGCAGTACCCCAAATTGGGCAGGGAATGAGCAGTTCTTC. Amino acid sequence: CASSTPNWAGNEQFF.

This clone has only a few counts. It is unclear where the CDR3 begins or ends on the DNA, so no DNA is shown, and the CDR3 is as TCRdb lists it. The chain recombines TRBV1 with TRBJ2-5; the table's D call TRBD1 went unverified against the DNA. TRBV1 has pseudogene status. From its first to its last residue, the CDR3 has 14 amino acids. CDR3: CTSSQVGAGTTLYF.

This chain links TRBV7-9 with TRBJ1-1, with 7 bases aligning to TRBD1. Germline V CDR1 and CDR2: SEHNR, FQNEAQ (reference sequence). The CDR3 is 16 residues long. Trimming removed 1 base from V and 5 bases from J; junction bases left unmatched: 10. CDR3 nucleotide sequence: TGTGCCAGCAGCTTAGATGCGGTTGACAGGGTGACTGAAGCTTTCTTT. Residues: CASSLDAVDRVTEAFF.

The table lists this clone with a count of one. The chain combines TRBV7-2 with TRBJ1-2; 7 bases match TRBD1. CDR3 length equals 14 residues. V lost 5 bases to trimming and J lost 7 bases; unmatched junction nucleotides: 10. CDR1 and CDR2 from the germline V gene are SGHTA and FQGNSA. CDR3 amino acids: CASSQDREVGGYTF. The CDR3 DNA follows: TGTGCCAGCAGCCAAGACAGGGAAGTAGGTGGCTACACCTTC.

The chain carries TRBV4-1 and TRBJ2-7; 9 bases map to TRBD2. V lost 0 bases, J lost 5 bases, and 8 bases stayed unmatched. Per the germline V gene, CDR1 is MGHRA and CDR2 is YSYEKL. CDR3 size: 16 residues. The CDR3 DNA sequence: TGCGCCAGCAGCCAAGATAGCGGGAGAAGAGCAGACGAGCAGTACTTC. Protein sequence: CASSQDSGRRADEQYF.

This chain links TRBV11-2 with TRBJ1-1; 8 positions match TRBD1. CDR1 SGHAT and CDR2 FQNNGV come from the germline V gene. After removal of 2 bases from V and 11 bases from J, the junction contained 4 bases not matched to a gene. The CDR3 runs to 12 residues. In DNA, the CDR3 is TGTGCCAGCAGCTTACCAGGGGGCGAGGCTTTCTTT. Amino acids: CASSLPGGEAFF.

In nucleotides, the CDR3 is TGTGCCAGCAGCTTGTTAACAGCCTATGGCTACACCTTC. Translation gives CASSLLTAYGYTF. The V gene is TRBV5-8, the J gene TRBJ1-2, with D hard to call. V was trimmed by 1 base and J by 4 bases, leaving 8 bases between them. This CDR3 region has 13 residues. CDR1 is SGHTS and CDR2 is YDEGEE in the germline V gene.

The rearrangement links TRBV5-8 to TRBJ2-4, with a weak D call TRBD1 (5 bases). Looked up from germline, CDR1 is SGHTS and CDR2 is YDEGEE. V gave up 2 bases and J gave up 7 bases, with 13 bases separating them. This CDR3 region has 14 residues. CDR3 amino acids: CASSLAPPGNIQYF. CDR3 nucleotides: TGTGCCAGCAGCTTAGCCCCCCCAGGGAACATTCAGTACTTC.

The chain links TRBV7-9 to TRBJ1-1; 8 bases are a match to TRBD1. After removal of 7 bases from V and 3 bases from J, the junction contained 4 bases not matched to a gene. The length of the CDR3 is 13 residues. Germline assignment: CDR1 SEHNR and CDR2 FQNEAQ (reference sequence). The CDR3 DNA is TGTGCCAGCAACATGGACAGGGACACTGAAGCTTTCTTT. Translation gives CASNMDRDTEAFF.

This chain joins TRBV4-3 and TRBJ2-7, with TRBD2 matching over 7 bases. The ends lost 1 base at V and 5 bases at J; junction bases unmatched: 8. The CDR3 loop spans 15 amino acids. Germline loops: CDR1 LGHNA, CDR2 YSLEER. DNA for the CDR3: TGCGCCAGCAGCCAAGGTCTGTCGGCGGGAGACGAGCAGTACTTC. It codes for CASSQGLSAGDEQYF.

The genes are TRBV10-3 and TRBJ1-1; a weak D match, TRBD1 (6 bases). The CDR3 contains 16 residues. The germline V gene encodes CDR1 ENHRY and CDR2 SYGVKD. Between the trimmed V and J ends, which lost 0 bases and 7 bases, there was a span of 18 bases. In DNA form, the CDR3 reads TGTGCCATCAGTGAGTCGCCGGGGGGCCGCTTTATTGAAGCTTTCTTT. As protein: CAISESPGGRFIEAFF.

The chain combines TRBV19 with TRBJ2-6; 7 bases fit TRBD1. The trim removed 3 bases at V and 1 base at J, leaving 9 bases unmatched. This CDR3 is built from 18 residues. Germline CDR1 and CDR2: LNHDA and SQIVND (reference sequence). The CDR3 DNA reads TGTGCCAGTAGTATTTCCGGGACAGCGATTTCTGGGGCCAACGTCCTGACTTTC. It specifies CASSISGTAISGANVLTF.

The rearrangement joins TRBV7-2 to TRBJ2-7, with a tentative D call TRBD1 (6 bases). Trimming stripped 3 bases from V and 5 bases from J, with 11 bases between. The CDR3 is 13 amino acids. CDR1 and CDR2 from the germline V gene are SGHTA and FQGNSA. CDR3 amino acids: CASSFTGIHEQYF. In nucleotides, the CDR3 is TGTGCCAGCAGCTTCACAGGGATCCACGAGCAGTACTTC.

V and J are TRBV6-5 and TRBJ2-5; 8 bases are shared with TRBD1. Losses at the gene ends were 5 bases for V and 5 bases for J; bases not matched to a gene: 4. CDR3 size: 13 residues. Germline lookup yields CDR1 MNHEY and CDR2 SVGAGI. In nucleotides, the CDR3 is TGTGCCAGCAGTCGACAGGGGTGGGAGACCCAGTACTTC. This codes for CASSRQGWETQYF.